This entry lists 15 T cell receptor beta chains sequenced from one sample in a study of beta chain features in type 1 diabetes. Of the isolated RNA, all was reverse transcribed, and so the sequenced material was expressed TCRB transcripts. Sequenced by immunoSEQ multiplex PCR; TCRdb stores in-frame clones only, minus some. The table shows roughly 450,000 clones, with 14% occurring only once. Sequenced input: naive CD4+ T cells from blood. Receptor source: a man in his thirties or forties in good health.

V is TRBV4-1 and J is TRBJ2-3, with D unresolved. This CDR3 has 14 residues. From germline, CDR1 is MGHRA and CDR2 YSYEKL. Trimming stripped 2 bases from V and 0 bases from J, with 6 bases between. The CDR3 loop reads CASSQQTSTDTQYF. CDR3 in DNA: TGCGCCAGCAGCCAACAAACTAGCACAGATACGCAGTATTTT.

Regarding this clone: Germline is not matched at one junction end, which may reflect a read error. The chain is built from TRBV7-7 and TRBJ2-5, with unresolved D. This CDR3 has 13 amino acids. Germline V CDR1 and CDR2: SSHAT, FNYEAQ (reference sequence). CDR3 coding DNA: TGTGCTAGCAGCCCCCCGGACCGGGCCCGGAAGTACTTC. This sequence encodes CASSPPDRARKYF.

The V call is TRBV4-3, the J call TRBJ1-2, with a possible D match to TRBD1 (6 bases). V lost 0 bases and J 4 bases, leaving 21 bases between the germline ends. The CDR3 has 18 residues. Per germline, CDR1 LGHNA and CDR2 YSLEER. CDR3 residues: CASSQDTGQSRAPYGYTF. For the CDR3, the DNA is TGCGCCAGCAGCCAAGATACCGGACAGTCGCGAGCCCCCTATGGCTACACCTTC.

The chain recombines TRBV7-8 with TRBJ2-5, with D tentatively TRBD1 (5 bases). Trimming took off 8 bases at V and 5 bases at J, with 12 bases between the two ends. The CDR3 extends over 12 amino acids. The germline gives CDR1 SGHVS, CDR2 FQNEAQ. DNA of the CDR3: TGTGCCAGCGGACATATGGGGGAGACCCAGTACTTC. Protein: CASGHMGETQYF.

The rearrangement joins TRBV5-6 to TRBJ2-5; D is possibly TRBD2 (5 bases). This CDR3 has 12 residues. V lost 4 bases and J lost 7, with 11 bases in between. Germline values: CDR1 SGHDT, CDR2 YYEEEE. The CDR3 DNA reads as TGTGCCAGCAGCCTCGAACGGGGGACCCAGTACTTC. Protein sequence: CASSLERGTQYF.

The chain recombines TRBV14 with TRBJ2-4, with D maybe TRBD1 (6 bases). Trimming pared 4 bases from V and 9 bases from J, leaving 13 bases between. This CDR3 region has 13 residues. Germline V gives CDR1 SGHDN, CDR2 FVKESK. This chain's CDR3 is CASSRDTLGIQYF. In DNA, the CDR3 is TGTGCCAGCAGCCGGGACACTTTAGGCATTCAGTACTTC.

In its sample, this clone was seen once. The genes are TRBV10-1 and TRBJ2-1; a possible D gene is TRBD1 (5 bases). CDR3 length: 14 residues. The germline gives CDR1 WNHNN, CDR2 SYGVQD (reference sequence). Trimming pared 4 bases from V and 3 bases from J, leaving 10 bases between. CDR3 sequence (DNA): TGCGCCAGCAGTGCCCCTGACAGCTACAATGAGCAGTTCTTC. It specifies CASSAPDSYNEQFF.

In its sample, this clone was seen a few times. V usage is TRBV7-2 and J usage is TRBJ2-3; D gene ambiguous. Trimming left V 7 bases short and J 1 base short, with 9 bases between. Per the germline V gene, CDR1 is SGHTA and CDR2 is FQGNSA. The CDR3 has 13 residues. CDR3 protein: CASKELGTDTQYF. The CDR3 DNA follows: TGTGCCAGCAAGGAACTGGGCACAGATACGCAGTATTTT.

The chain combines TRBV6-6 with TRBJ1-1; perhaps TRBD1 as D (6 bases). CDR1 is MNHNY, CDR2 SVGAGI, per germline (reference sequence). V was pared by 2 bases and J by 0 bases, with 10 bases between. The CDR3 spans 15 residues. In DNA, the CDR3 is TGTGCCAGCAGTTACCCCAGGGGCATGAACACTGAAGCTTTCTTT. This encodes CASSYPRGMNTEAFF.

This clone has only a few counts. This rearrangement joins TRBV7-9 to TRBJ2-3; D gene ambiguous. CDR3 size: 15 residues. Germline V lookup: CDR1 SEHNR, CDR2 FQNEAQ (reference sequence). Trimming pared 5 bases from V and 4 bases from J, leaving 16 bases between. The CDR3, as DNA: TGTGCCAGCAGCCCAATTCACTGGGTCGCAGATACGCAGTATTTT. Translating it yields CASSPIHWVADTQYF.

In its sample, this clone was seen a few times. DNA of the CDR3: TGCGCCAGCAGCTTATGGCTGGACGAGCAGTACTTC. It specifies CASSLWLDEQYF. The chain carries TRBV5-1 and TRBJ2-7, with D unclear. CDR1 SGHRS and CDR2 YFSETQ come from the germline V gene. The CDR3 consists of 12 residues. Trimming pared 2 bases from V and 5 bases from J, leaving 8 bases between.

The chain uses TRBV6-5 and TRBJ2-7; D is possibly TRBD1 (5 bases). Germline V gene lookup returns CDR1 MNHEY and CDR2 SVGAGI. The CDR3 extends over 13 amino acids. V lost 4 bases and J lost 3, with 10 bases in between. Here the CDR3 DNA reads TGTGCCAGCAGTTCAGGGTCCCTCTACGAGCAGTACTTC. Translation: CASSSGSLYEQYF.

The chain has TRBV6-5 and TRBJ2-7; D is perhaps TRBD2 (6 bases). With 6 bases removed from V and 5 bases from J, the gap between germline ends came to 14 bases. Germline values: CDR1 MNHEY, CDR2 SVGAGI. The CDR3 is 13 residues long. CDR3 in amino acids: CASSKTGTHEQYV. The DNA for the CDR3 is TGTGCCAGCAGCAAGACCGGGACTCACGAGCAGTACGTC.

V is TRBV11-3 and J is TRBJ2-1; 14 bases fit TRBD2. The germline V gene has CDR1 SGHNT and CDR2 YENEEA. CDR3 size: 19 residues. V lost 4 bases, J lost 0 bases, and 8 bases stayed unmatched. The CDR3 bases are TGTGCCAGCAGCTCCTCGGGACTAGCGGGAGTCCCCTCCTACAATGAGCAGTTCTTC. This translates into CASSSSGLAGVPSYNEQFF.

The CDR3 bases are TGTGCCAGCAGCGTAGTCCCAGCGGGCCTAAGTTCCACTAGCACAGATACGCAGTATTTT. This gives the protein CASSVVPAGLSSTSTDTQYF. This chain links TRBV9 with TRBJ2-3; a weak D match, TRBD2 (6 bases). The CDR3 is 20 residues long. CDR1 and CDR2 from the germline V gene are SGDLS and YYNGEE. Trimming removed 0 bases at V and 0 bases at J, with 23 bases between.